This T cell receptor beta chain comes out of a study of molecular identifiers for immune sequencing clone quantification. Study-wide results and caveats: Single-cell amounts of spiked Jurkat TCR RNA were reportedly detectable among about a million naive cells.

Germline values: CDR1 LGHDT, CDR2 YNNKEL (reference sequence). CDR3 size: 15 residues. Trimming stripped 0 bases from V and 8 bases from J, with 13 bases between. The use of previously described methods and listed TCR primers produced the bulk TCR libraries. TCRdb reprocessed the PCR reads via MiXCR and lists one record per CDR3 protein. There are a few hundred thousand distinct CDR3 sequences in the sample; roughly 24% occur only once, and 0.7% to 0.95% lies in the top ten. As for this clonotype: Its antigen is still unknown.

The origin of this receptor is a human donor in good health. Some libraries in this study had Jurkat cell RNA spiked in. The chain combines TRBV3-1 with TRBJ1-4; D remains ambiguous. Sequenced input: naive CD8+ T cells from blood, with Jurkat cell RNA spiked in. Documented subset: FACS-sorted CD8+CD4-CCR7+CD45RA+ naive T cells. CDR3 nucleotides: TGTGCCAGCAGCCAAGATCTGACGCCAGCAGAAAAACTGTTTTTT. This encodes CASSQDLTPAEKLFF.